This section outlines one TCR beta chain sequence together with its context. Antigen unknown. The method was immunoSEQ multiplex PCR; TCRdb's version includes in-frame clones alone and lacks a portion of them. The sample has around 450,000 clones, around 89% seen once. As for treatment: around 19 received Ad26.COV2.S at low or high dose, single or two shots; several received placebo; per-sample allocation not given. All samples were drawn on day 63, counting from the first vaccine or placebo injection. This adult donor, from Boston, was 18-55 years old. The CDR3 consists of 17 residues. From germline, CDR1 is SNHLY and CDR2 FYNNEI. The V segment lost 7 bases and the J segment 0 bases; nucleotides outside the gene matches: 6. The entry originates in a study of Ad26.COV2.S vaccination and SARS-CoV-2 variants. The study, taken as a whole, reports: Substantial breadth was reported for post-vaccination spike-specific CD8+ and CD4+ T cells. Placebo and vaccine recipients had non-spike TCR breadth that was similar.

The chain joins TRBV2 to TRBJ2-1; 13 bases agree with TRBD2. The source of this sequence is a person between 18 and 65 years old who received the Ad26.COV2.S COVID-19 vaccine or a placebo. The sample consisted of peripheral blood, taken in a trial of Ad26.COV2.S vaccine versus placebo. This chain's CDR3 is CASNQLAGGSSYNEQFF. CDR3 bases: TGTGCCAGCAACCAACTAGCGGGGGGGAGCTCCTACAATGAGCAGTTCTTC.